Shown below are 26 T cell receptor beta chains from a single sample sequenced in a study of human T cells and chemical hapten exposure. TCRdb processed the RACE reads anew with MiXCR; each CDR3 protein has one entry. In the table there are more than 250,000 distinct CDR3 sequences, approximately 7.5% of which are singletons. Time point denoted: pre-sensitization, week 0. As for treatment: therapeutic diphenylcyclopropenone sensitization with weekly scalp DPC. The specimen was whole blood, collected in connection with sensitization to the hapten diphenylcyclopropenone (DPC). The receptors come from a young man with alopecia areata. Some clones in this sample may be carry-over from other donors' samples.

This clonotype was seen more than once but under ten times. The gene calls are TRBV3-1 and TRBJ1-2; D is unclear. Germline assignment: CDR1 LGHDT and CDR2 YNNKEL (reference sequence). V was pared by 0 bases and J by 2 bases, with 7 bases between. This CDR3 comprises 14 residues. The CDR3 nucleotides are TGTGCCAGCAGCCAAGATCTACAGAACTATGGCTACACCTTC. This translates into CASSQDLQNYGYTF.

The rearrangement links TRBV7-7 to TRBJ2-5, with D tentatively TRBD2 (6 bases). This CDR3 has 13 amino acids. Germline V gene lookup returns CDR1 SSHAT and CDR2 FNYEAQ (reference sequence). Between the trimmed V and J ends, which lost 3 bases and 4 bases, there was a span of 9 bases. CDR3: CASSFTSPETQYF. CDR3 coding DNA: TGTGCCAGCAGCTTTACTAGCCCAGAGACCCAGTACTTC.

V gene TRBV2 combines with J gene TRBJ2-7, with D possibly TRBD1 on 5 matching bases. The germline V gene encodes CDR1 SNHLY and CDR2 FYNNEI. The CDR3 extends over 13 amino acids. With 6 bases removed from V and 3 bases from J, the gap between germline ends came to 12 bases. CDR3 protein: CASRPHRNYEQYF. The CDR3 coding sequence is TGTGCCAGCAGACCCCACAGGAACTACGAGCAGTACTTC. The full variable domain, with the rest looked up from reference TRBV2 and TRBJ2-7, is EPEVTQTPSHQVTQMGQEVILRCVPISNHLYFYWYRQILGQKVEFLVSFYNNEISEKSEIFDDQFSVERPDGSNFTLKIRSTKLEDSAMYFCASRPHRNYEQYFGPGTRLTVT.

This clonotype has a handful of counts. The chain recombines TRBV4-3 with TRBJ2-3, with 9 bases identical to TRBD2. The germline V gene has CDR1 LGHNA and CDR2 YSLEER. CDR3 size: 19 residues. Unmatched junction bases numbered 15, after V lost 2 bases and J lost 3 bases. The CDR3 loop reads CASSQLGLAGSPVTDTQYF. CDR3 in DNA: TGCGCCAGCAGCCAATTGGGGCTAGCGGGGAGTCCTGTGACAGATACGCAGTATTTT.

This clonotype was picked up a small number of times. This chain uses TRBV6-5 with TRBJ1-2; no firm D call. Germline V lookup: CDR1 MNHEY, CDR2 SVGAGI. Trimming left V 6 bases short and J 4 bases short, with 12 bases between. The CDR3 is 13 amino acids. The CDR3 is CASRGAPSYGYTF. CDR3 coding DNA: TGTGCCAGCAGGGGTGCTCCTTCCTATGGCTACACCTTC.

This clonotype was counted many times. The CDR3 sequence is CASSLPNTGATEAFF. The CDR3 DNA is TGTGCCAGCAGTCTCCCCAATACAGGGGCCACTGAAGCTTTCTTT. The chain joins TRBV27 to TRBJ1-1; 7 positions match TRBD1. The CDR3 extends over 15 amino acids. The V gene end was trimmed by 5 bases and the J gene end by 4 bases; junction bases not matched to a gene: 10. Germline CDR1 is MNHEY and CDR2 is SMNVEV (reference sequence).

This clonotype was counted a few times. The rearrangement uses TRBV11-1 and TRBJ1-1; 7 bases are shared with TRBD1. Germline V CDR1 and CDR2: SGHAT, FQDESV (reference sequence). V gave up 5 bases and J gave up 4 bases; unmatched junction bases: 4. The CDR3 covers 13 residues. The CDR3 loop reads CASSGRGGTEAFF. Here the CDR3 DNA reads TGTGCCAGCAGCGGCAGGGGGGGCACTGAAGCTTTCTTT.

This clonotype has at least ten counts. This rearrangement joins TRBV27 to TRBJ1-6, with D maybe TRBD1 (6 bases). V lost 7 bases, J lost 6 bases, and 13 bases lay in between. Germline assignment: CDR1 MNHEY and CDR2 SMNVEV (reference sequence). The CDR3 consists of 14 residues. In nucleotides, the CDR3 is TGTGCCAGCACGTTTATAGGGGGTAATTCACCCCTCCACTTT. It yields the protein CASTFIGGNSPLHF.

The genes are TRBV4-1 and TRBJ1-4; D gene uncertain. Germline CDR1 MGHRA, CDR2 YSYEKL. The V and J ends lost 4 bases and 5 bases respectively, with 20 bases between them. CDR3 size: 17 residues. In DNA, the CDR3 is TGCGCCAGCAGCCCCCCTTTAATTTGGATTTCAAATGAAAAACTGTTTTTT. It is translated as CASSPPLIWISNEKLFF.

The chain has TRBV28 and TRBJ1-2; no clear D gene. V lost 10 bases and J 0 bases, leaving 12 bases between the germline ends. The CDR3 is made up of 13 amino acids. Germline V gives CDR1 MDHEN, CDR2 SYDVKM. The CDR3 loop is CATSVLANYGYTF. The DNA for the CDR3 is TGTGCCACCTCAGTTCTAGCTAACTATGGCTACACCTTC.

This clonotype occurred a few times. The chain employs TRBV29-1 and TRBJ2-6; 9 nucleotides line up with TRBD1. The J segment lost 1 base and the V segment lost 6 bases, leaving 19 bases of the junction unmatched. CDR1 is SQVTM, CDR2 ANQGSEA, per germline. The CDR3 contains 20 residues. The CDR3 sequence: CSVHFRFRTGEHSGANVLTF. In nucleotides, the CDR3 is TGCAGCGTGCATTTTCGCTTTCGGACAGGGGAGCATTCTGGGGCCAACGTCCTGACTTTC.

This clonotype occurred a few times. This chain joins TRBV4-3 and TRBJ2-5, with 10 bases that match TRBD2. Trimming took 0 bases from V and 4 from J; bases not matched to a gene: 14. This CDR3 is 19 amino acids long. Germline lookup yields CDR1 LGHNA and CDR2 YSLEER. The CDR3 sequence is CASSQDSGGPSPSGETQYF. The CDR3 DNA reads as TGCGCCAGCAGCCAAGATAGCGGGGGGCCATCGCCGAGCGGAGAGACCCAGTACTTC.

This clonotype was counted many times. The V gene is TRBV7-9, the J gene TRBJ2-6; D uncertain. CDR1 and CDR2 from the germline V gene are SEHNR and FQNEAQ (reference sequence). The CDR3 is 17 residues long. Trimming shortened V by 1 base and J by 0 bases, and 10 bases separated the two germline ends. The CDR3 sequence: CASSLGHTISGANVLTF. The CDR3 coding sequence is TGTGCCAGCAGCTTAGGCCACACCATCTCTGGGGCCAACGTCCTGACTTTC.

This clonotype was picked up many times. V and J are TRBV29-1 and TRBJ1-2; no clear D gene. The CDR3 loop spans 10 amino acids. V gave up 3 bases and J gave up 8 bases, with 7 bases separating them. From germline, CDR1 is SQVTM and CDR2 ANQGSEA. The chain's CDR3 is CSVDIDGYTF. Written as DNA, the CDR3 is TGCAGCGTTGATATAGACGGCTACACCTTC.

The chain couples TRBV7-3 to TRBJ1-1; D is possibly TRBD1 (5 bases). CDR1 and CDR2 (germline): SGHTA, FQGTGA. Trimming removed 4 bases at V and 6 bases at J, with 18 bases between. This CDR3 is 15 amino acids long. CDR3 DNA sequence: TGTGCCAGCAGCTCGGCGGGACCGGGAACAGCTGAAGCTTTCTTT. Translation gives CASSSAGPGTAEAFF.

This clonotype was observed a handful of times. The J gene is TRBJ2-2, the V gene TRBV7-3; 10 bases match TRBD1. The V and J ends lost 2 bases and 7 bases, in that order; junction bases with no gene match: 4. The germline V gene encodes CDR1 SGHTA and CDR2 FQGTGA. The CDR3 contains 15 residues. CDR3 loop: CASSLDRGLVGELFF. As DNA, the CDR3 is TGTGCCAGCAGCTTAGACAGGGGGCTCGTCGGGGAGCTGTTTTTT.

This clonotype has ten or more counts. The J gene is TRBJ2-7, the V gene TRBV4-1; D gene unclear. The CDR3 extends over 13 amino acids. The V gene's germline CDR1 is MGHRA and CDR2 YSYEKL. With 1 base removed from V and 4 bases from J, the gap between germline ends came to 8 bases. CDR3 DNA sequence: TGCGCCAGCAGCCAAGGCACGGGTTACGAGCAGTACTTC. This codes for CASSQGTGYEQYF.

This clonotype was picked up a small number of times. As DNA, the CDR3 is TGTGCCAGCAAGACCGAAAGAGACAGTACAGATACGCAGTATTTT. It encodes CASKTERDSTDTQYF. This chain connects TRBV6-2 or TRBV6-3 to TRBJ2-3, with D tentatively TRBD1 (5 bases). From germline, CDR1 is MNHEY and CDR2 SVGEGT. The germline V and J ends were trimmed by 7 bases and 3 bases, with 17 bases remaining between them. The CDR3 contains 15 residues.

The chain couples TRBV6-2 or TRBV6-3 to TRBJ2-7; a weak D match, TRBD2 (5 bases). Trimming stripped 7 bases from V and 8 bases from J, with 18 bases between. The CDR3 has 13 residues. Germline V gene lookup returns CDR1 MNHEY and CDR2 SVGEGT. The CDR3 region has the DNA TGTGCCAGCACCGCGGACTCTAGCCGTAAGCAGTACGTC. Amino acids: CASTADSSRKQYV.

The J gene is TRBJ1-1, the V gene TRBV29-1; TRBD1 is a possible D gene (6 bases). Germline lookup yields CDR1 SQVTM and CDR2 ANQGSEA. This CDR3 has 12 residues. V was pared by 4 bases and J by 3 bases, with 9 bases between. The CDR3 DNA is TGCAGCGTTGGCGGGGGCCACACTGAAGCTTTCTTT. This encodes CSVGGGHTEAFF.

This clonotype has just a few counts. The chain is built from TRBV6-5 and TRBJ1-4, with D hard to call. Germline V gene data show CDR1 as MNHEY and CDR2 as SVGAGI. The CDR3 loop spans 18 amino acids. The ends were cut back, 2 bases at V and 5 bases at J, with 21 bases in the middle. In DNA, the CDR3 is TGTGCCAGCAGTTACCATTATAAATCGACTGGCCTGAATGAAAAACTGTTTTTT. Residues: CASSYHYKSTGLNEKLFF.

In this sample, this clonotype turned up a few times. The chain is built from TRBV7-2 and TRBJ1-4; D not certain. This CDR3 is 12 amino acids long. V was cut by 6 bases and J by 4 bases, with 6 bases left in between. Germline V gives CDR1 SGHTA, CDR2 FQGNSA. DNA for the CDR3: TGTGCCAGCAGACGGGATAATGAAAAACTGTTTTTT. It specifies CASRRDNEKLFF.

On this clonotype itself: A much larger clone differs from this one at a single base, so this may be a read error. The J gene is TRBJ1-2, the V gene TRBV27; 7 bases align to TRBD1. CDR1 and CDR2 (germline): MNHEY, SMNVEV (reference sequence). This CDR3 has 14 amino acids. J gave up 5 bases and V 2 bases, and 5 bases lay outside the gene matches. CDR3 residues: CASSLVEQGYGYTF. DNA for the CDR3: TGTGCCAGCAGTTTAGTCGAACAGGGGTATGGCTACACCTTC.

This clonotype was seen a few times. The chain employs TRBV7-2 and TRBJ2-5; 12 bases line up with TRBD1. Trimming cost V 5 bases and J 6 bases; bases outside gene matches: 16. CDR1 SGHTA and CDR2 FQGNSA come from the germline V gene. This CDR3 comprises 18 residues. CDR3 in amino acids: CASSLRPPGQGALKTQYF. The CDR3 bases are TGTGCCAGCAGCCTACGACCCCCGGGACAGGGGGCTCTTAAGACCCAGTACTTC.

This clonotype was counted at least ten times. The V gene is TRBV29-1, the J gene TRBJ2-1; the D is unclear. The CDR3 has 13 residues. Germline V gene lookup returns CDR1 SQVTM and CDR2 ANQGSEA. Between the trimmed V and J ends, which lost 4 bases and 3 bases, there was a span of 10 bases. Here the CDR3 reads CSVVGLSYNEQFF. The CDR3 DNA is TGCAGCGTTGTAGGTCTCAGCTACAATGAGCAGTTCTTC.

In this sample, this clonotype turned up a few times. The J gene is TRBJ1-3, the V gene TRBV12-3 or TRBV12-4, with 9 bases that match TRBD1. Trimming at V came to 5 bases and at J to 0 bases, leaving 14 bases not matched to a gene. This CDR3 is 19 amino acids long. CDR3 in amino acids: CASSPPWTGAGLSGNTIYF. CDR3 bases: TGTGCCAGCAGTCCTCCCTGGACAGGGGCAGGACTCTCTGGAAACACCATATATTTT.